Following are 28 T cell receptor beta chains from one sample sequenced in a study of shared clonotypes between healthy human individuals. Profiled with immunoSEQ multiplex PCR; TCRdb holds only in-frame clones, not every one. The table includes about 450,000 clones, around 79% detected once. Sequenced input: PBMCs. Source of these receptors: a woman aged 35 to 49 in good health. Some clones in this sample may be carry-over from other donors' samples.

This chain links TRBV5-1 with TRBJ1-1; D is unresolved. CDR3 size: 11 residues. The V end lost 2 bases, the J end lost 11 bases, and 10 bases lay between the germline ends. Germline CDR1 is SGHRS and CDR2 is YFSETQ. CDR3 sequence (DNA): TGCGCCAGCAGCTTTGAAGGGAATGCTTTCTTT. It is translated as CASSFEGNAFF.

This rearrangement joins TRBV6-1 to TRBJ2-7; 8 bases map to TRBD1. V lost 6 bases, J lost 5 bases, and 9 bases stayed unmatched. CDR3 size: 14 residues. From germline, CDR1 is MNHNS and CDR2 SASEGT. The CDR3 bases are TGTGCCAGCAGAGCACCGGGACAGGTAGACGAGCAGTACTTC. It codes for CASRAPGQVDEQYF.

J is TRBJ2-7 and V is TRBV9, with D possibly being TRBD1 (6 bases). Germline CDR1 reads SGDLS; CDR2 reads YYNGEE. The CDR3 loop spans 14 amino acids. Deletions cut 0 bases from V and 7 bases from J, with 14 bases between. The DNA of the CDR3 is TGTGCCAGCAGCGTAGAGTCAGGGACAAGTGAGCAGTACTTC. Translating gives CASSVESGTSEQYF.

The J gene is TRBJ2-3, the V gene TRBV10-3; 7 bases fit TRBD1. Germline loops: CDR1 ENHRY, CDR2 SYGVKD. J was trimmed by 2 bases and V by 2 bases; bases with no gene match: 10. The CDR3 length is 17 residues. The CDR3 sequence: CAISETLTGAHTDTQYF. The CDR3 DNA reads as TGTGCCATCAGTGAGACACTAACAGGGGCGCACACAGATACGCAGTATTTT.

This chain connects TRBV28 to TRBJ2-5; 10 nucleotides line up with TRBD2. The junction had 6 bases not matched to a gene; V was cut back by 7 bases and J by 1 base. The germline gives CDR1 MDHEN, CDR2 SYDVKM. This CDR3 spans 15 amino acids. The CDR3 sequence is CASNPAGGPQETQYF. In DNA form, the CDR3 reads TGTGCCAGCAACCCAGCGGGAGGGCCCCAAGAGACCCAGTACTTC.

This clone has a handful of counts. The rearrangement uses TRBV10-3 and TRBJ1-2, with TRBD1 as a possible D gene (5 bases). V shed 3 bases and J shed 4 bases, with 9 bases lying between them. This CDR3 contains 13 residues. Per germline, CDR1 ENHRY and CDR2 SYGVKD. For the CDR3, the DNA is TGTGCCATCAGTGATTTTGGGGGCTATGGCTACACCTTC. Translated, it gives CAISDFGGYGYTF.

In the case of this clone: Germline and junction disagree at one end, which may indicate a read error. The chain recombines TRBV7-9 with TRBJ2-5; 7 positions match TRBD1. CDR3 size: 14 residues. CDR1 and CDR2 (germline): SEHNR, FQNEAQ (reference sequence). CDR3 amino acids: CASGLARGLETQYF. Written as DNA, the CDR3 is TGTGCCAGCGGCTTAGCGAGGGGGCTGGAGACCCAGTACTTC.

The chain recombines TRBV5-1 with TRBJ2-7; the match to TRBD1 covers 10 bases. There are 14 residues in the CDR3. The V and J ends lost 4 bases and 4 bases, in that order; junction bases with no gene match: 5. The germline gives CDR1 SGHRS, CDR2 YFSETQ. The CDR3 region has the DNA TGCGCCAGCAGCACTCCGGGACAGGGGTACGAGCAGTACTTC. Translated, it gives CASSTPGQGYEQYF.

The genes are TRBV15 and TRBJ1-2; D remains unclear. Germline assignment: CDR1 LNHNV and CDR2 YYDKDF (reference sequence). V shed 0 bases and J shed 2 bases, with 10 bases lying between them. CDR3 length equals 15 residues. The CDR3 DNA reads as TGTGCCACCAGCAGAGATCGGGTCAGCAACTATGGCTACACCTTC. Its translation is CATSRDRVSNYGYTF.

The CDR3 nucleotides read TGCAGCGGCAAGACCTACAATGAGCAGTTCTTC. Translating gives CSGKTYNEQFF. The chain employs TRBV29-1 and TRBJ2-1; D call uncertain. Trimming took 7 bases from V and 2 from J, leaving 6 bases between them. Germline V lookup: CDR1 SQVTM, CDR2 ANQGSEA. This CDR3 has 11 amino acids.

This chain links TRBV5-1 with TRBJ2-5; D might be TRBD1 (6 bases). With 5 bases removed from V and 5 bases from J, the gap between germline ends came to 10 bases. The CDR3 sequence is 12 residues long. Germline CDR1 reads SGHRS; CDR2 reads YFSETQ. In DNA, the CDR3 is TGCGCCAGCAGTCAGGGGCGGGAGACCCAGTACTTC. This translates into CASSQGRETQYF.

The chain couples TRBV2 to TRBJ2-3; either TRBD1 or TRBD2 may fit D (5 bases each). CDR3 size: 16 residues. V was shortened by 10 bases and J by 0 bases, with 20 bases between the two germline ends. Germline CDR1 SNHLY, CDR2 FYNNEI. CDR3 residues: CANDLPGRASTDTQYF. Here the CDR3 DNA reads TGTGCCAACGACTTACCGGGACGTGCTAGCACAGATACGCAGTATTTT.

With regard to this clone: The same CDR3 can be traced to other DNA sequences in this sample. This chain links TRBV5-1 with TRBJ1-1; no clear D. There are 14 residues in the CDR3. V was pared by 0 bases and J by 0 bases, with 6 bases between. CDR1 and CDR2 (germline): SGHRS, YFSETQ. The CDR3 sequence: CASSLGGVNTEAFF. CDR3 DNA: TGCGCCAGCAGCTTGGGAGGCGTGAACACTGAAGCTTTCTTT.

The CDR3: CASSLLARNTGELFF. The CDR3 DNA is TGTGCCAGCAGCCTACTAGCGCGTAACACCGGGGAGCTGTTTTTT. V gene TRBV6-1 combines with J gene TRBJ2-2; 7 bases map to TRBD2. From germline, CDR1 is MNHNS and CDR2 SASEGT. The junction had 6 bases not matched to a gene; V was cut back by 6 bases and J by 2 bases. The CDR3 length is 15 residues.

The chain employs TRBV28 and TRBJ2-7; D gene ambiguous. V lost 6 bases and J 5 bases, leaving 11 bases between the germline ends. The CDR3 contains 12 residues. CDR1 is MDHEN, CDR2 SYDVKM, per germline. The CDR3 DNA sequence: TGTGCCAGCAGATCTCAGGTAGACGAGCAGTACTTC. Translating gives CASRSQVDEQYF.

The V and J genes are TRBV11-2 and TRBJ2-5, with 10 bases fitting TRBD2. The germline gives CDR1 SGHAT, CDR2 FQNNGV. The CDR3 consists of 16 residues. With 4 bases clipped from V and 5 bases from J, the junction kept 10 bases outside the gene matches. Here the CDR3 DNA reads TGTGCCAGCAGCTCGACTGAAGCGGGAGGGAGGGAGACCCAGTACTTC. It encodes CASSSTEAGGRETQYF.

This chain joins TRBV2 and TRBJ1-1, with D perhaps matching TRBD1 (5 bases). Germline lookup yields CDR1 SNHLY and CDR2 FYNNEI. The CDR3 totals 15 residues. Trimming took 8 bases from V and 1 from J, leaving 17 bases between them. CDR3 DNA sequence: TGTGCCAGCGGGGGGTCCCGGGACCGGAACACTGAAGCTTTCTTT. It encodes CASGGSRDRNTEAFF.

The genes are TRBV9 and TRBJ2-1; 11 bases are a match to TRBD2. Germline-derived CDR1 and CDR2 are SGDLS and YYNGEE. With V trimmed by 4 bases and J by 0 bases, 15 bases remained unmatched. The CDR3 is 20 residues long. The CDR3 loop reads CASSPERGLAGKSSYNEQFF. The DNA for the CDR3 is TGTGCCAGCAGCCCCGAGAGAGGACTAGCGGGCAAGAGCTCCTACAATGAGCAGTTCTTC.

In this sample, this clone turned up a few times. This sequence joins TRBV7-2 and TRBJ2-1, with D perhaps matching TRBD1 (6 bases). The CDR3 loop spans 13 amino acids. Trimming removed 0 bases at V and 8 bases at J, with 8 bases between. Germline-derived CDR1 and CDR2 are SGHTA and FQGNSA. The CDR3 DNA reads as TGTGCCAGCAGCTTAGCCAGGGGAGATGAGCAGTTCTTC. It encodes CASSLARGDEQFF.

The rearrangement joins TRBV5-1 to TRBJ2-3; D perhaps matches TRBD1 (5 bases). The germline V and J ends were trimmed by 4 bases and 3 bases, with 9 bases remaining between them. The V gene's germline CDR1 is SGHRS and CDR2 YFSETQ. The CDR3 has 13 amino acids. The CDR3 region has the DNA TGCGCCAGCAGCAATCAGGGTACAGATACGCAGTATTTT. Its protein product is CASSNQGTDTQYF.

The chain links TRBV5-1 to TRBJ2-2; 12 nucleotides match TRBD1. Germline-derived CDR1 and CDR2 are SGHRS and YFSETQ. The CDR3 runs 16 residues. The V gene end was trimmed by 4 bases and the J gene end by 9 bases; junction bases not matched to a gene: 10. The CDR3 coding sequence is TGCGCCAGCAGCCCAACCCCGGGACAGGGGGCGCGGGAGCTGTTTTTT. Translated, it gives CASSPTPGQGARELFF.

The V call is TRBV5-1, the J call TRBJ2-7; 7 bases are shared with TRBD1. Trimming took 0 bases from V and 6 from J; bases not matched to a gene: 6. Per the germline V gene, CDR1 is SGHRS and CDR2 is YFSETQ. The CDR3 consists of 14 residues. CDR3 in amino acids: CASSLDIQGSEQYF. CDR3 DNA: TGCGCCAGCAGCTTGGACATACAGGGGAGCGAGCAGTACTTC.

CDR3 region: CASSPTVRSSYEQYF. The DNA for the CDR3 is TGCGCCAGCAGCCCGACGGTCAGGAGCTCCTACGAGCAGTACTTC. This chain uses TRBV5-1 with TRBJ2-7; D uncertain. The germline V and J ends were trimmed by 4 bases and 0 bases, with 14 bases remaining between them. CDR1 and CDR2 from the germline V gene are SGHRS and YFSETQ. The length of the CDR3 is 15 residues.

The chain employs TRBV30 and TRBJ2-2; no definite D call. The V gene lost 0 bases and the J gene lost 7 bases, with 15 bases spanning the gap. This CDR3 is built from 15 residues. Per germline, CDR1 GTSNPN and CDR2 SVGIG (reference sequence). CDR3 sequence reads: CAWSVQTDWGGELFF. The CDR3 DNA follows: TGTGCCTGGAGTGTACAAACAGACTGGGGCGGGGAGCTGTTTTTT.

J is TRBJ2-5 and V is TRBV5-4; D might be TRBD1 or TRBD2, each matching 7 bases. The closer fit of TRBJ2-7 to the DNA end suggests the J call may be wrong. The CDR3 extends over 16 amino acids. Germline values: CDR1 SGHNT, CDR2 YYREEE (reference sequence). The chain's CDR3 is CASSPRQGGTSYEQYF. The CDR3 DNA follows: TGTGCCAGCAGCCCCCGACAGGGAGGGACCTCCTACGAGCAGTACTTC.

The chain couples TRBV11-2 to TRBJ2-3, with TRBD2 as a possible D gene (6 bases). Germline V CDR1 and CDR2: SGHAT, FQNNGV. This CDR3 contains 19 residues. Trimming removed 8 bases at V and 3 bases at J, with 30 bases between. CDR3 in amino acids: CASSTRGSGVIFGTDTQYF. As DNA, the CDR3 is TGTGCCAGCTCCACCCGGGGGTCTGGAGTTATTTTCGGAACAGATACGCAGTATTTT.

The DNA for the CDR3 is TGTGCCAGTAGTATCGGCCATTACAATGAGCAGTTCTTC. This sequence encodes CASSIGHYNEQFF. The genes are TRBV19 and TRBJ2-1; no clear D gene. V lost 3 bases and J lost 4, with 7 bases in between. CDR1 and CDR2 from the germline V gene are LNHDA and SQIVND (reference sequence). The CDR3 sequence is 13 residues long.

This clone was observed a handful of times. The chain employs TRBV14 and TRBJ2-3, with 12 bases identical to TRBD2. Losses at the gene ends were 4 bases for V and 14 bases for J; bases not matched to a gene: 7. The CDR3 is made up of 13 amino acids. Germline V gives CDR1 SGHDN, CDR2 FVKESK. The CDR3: CASSPTTSGRWYF. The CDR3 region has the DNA TGTGCCAGCAGCCCTACGACTAGCGGGAGATGGTATTTT.